This TCR beta chain came from a study of glioma-infiltrating T cells. Amplification of TCR alpha and beta CDR3 regions from RNA used iRepertoire nested multiplex PCR. Input was roughly 100-450 ng of tissue mRNA or PBMC total RNA. Using its own MiXCR run on the multiplex PCR reads, TCRdb lists one record per CDR3 protein. This table has approximately 120,000 distinct CDR3 sequences, less than 30% appearing once. This clonotype was detected only a few times. Its target is not known. Study findings and constraints: Above-expected tissue-blood divergence occurred in all gliomas, most in low-grade ones.

The sequence was collected from a human donor with low-grade glioma or glioblastoma, undergoing nonglioma brain surgery, or in good health (not recorded which). Input material: glioma tissue, nonneoplastic brain tissue, or PBMCs (not recorded which).

This CDR3 is CASSFTYPNTEAFF. The CDR3 nucleotides are TGTGCCAGCAGCTTTACGTACCCGAACACTGAAGCTTTCTTT. V and J are TRBV5-5 and TRBJ1-1; D is unclear. Trimming cost V 2 bases and J 1 base, with 9 bases left between them. The CDR3 is 14 amino acids. From germline, CDR1 is SGHKS and CDR2 YYEKEE (reference sequence). Looking up the rest from reference TRBV5-5 and TRBJ1-1 gives the full variable domain: DAGVTQSPTHLIKTRGQQVTLRCSPISGHKSVSWYQQVLGQGPQFIFQYYEKEERGRGNFPDRFSARQFPNYSSELNVNALLLGDSALYLCASSFTYPNTEAFFGQGTRLTVV.